Listed below are T cell receptor beta chains from one sample, sequenced in a study of T cell responses to AZD1222 COVID-19 vaccine. Sequencing used immunoSEQ multiplex PCR; TCRdb keeps in-frame clones, though not all of them. The repertoire holds about 130,000 clones, with roughly 86% as singletons. The sample was peripheral blood, taken on day 0 of AZD1222 vaccination. Receptors were obtained from an adult in good health. Both conserved end residues are part of each CDR3. Each record gives: J gene, D gene, clone size, V gene, CDR3 protein, CDR3 DNA. D genes are given only for firm matches. Only part of the rows carry a size: once, few, many, or a class if the clone is expanded.

TRBJ2-2	.	once	TRBV3-1/TRBV3-2	CASSQMANTGELFF	TGTGCCAGCAGCCAAATGGCAAACACCGGGGAGCTGTTTTTT
TRBJ2-7	.	.	TRBV9	CASSQDVQGYEQYF	TGTGCCAGCAGCCAGGATGTACAGGGTTACGAGCAGTACTTC
TRBJ1-1	.	.	TRBV6-4	CASSALHGNTEAFF	TGTGCCAGCAGTGCCTTACACGGGAACACTGAAGCTTTCTTT
TRBJ2-6	.	.	TRBV6-5	CATRLAGANVLTF	TGTGCCACGCGGTTAGCCGGGGCCAACGTCCTGACTTTC
TRBJ1-2	TRBD1	.	TRBV3-1/TRBV3-2	CASSQTGEGYTF	TGTGCCAGCAGCCAAACAGGGGAGGGCTACACCTTC
TRBJ2-7	.	.	TRBV5-6	CASSAGTGSYEQYF	TGTGCCAGCAGCGCAGGGACCGGCTCCTACGAGCAGTACTTC
TRBJ2-7	TRBD1	.	TRBV5-1	CASSLSPRTGAVDQYF	TGCGCCAGCAGCTTGAGCCCCCGGACAGGGGCCGTTGACCAGTACTTC
TRBJ2-2	TRBD1	.	TRBV28	CASSFPGQRFNTGELFF	TGTGCCAGCAGTTTCCCGGGACAGCGATTTAACACCGGGGAGCTGTTTTTT
TRBJ2-7	TRBD2	.	TRBV6-5	CASSSLAGVRYEQYF	TGTGCCAGCAGTTCCCTAGCGGGGGTTAGATACGAGCAGTACTTC
TRBJ2-7	TRBD2	once	TRBV27	CASRGTLAGVVGEQYF	TGTGCCAGCAGGGGCACATTAGCGGGGGTAGTGGGGGAGCAGTACTTC
TRBJ2-2	.	.	TRBV7-3	CASSSRAGDFPGELFF	TGTGCCAGCAGCTCCCGGGCCGGAGACTTCCCCGGGGAGCTGTTTTTT
TRBJ2-6	.	.	TRBV27	CASRPSSGANVLTF	TGTGCCAGCCGGCCGTCATCTGGGGCCAACGTCCTGACTTTC
TRBJ1-5	.	.	TRBV4-1	CASSQYTGGGPQHF	TGCGCCAGCAGCCAATATACGGGGGGTGGGCCCCAGCATTTT
TRBJ2-3	.	.	TRBV27	CASSLGDTWGEDTQYF	TGTGCCAGCAGTCTAGGGGACACGTGGGGTGAAGATACGCAGTATTTT
TRBJ2-3	.	.	TRBV18	CASSLTGGSRTDTQYF	TGTGCCAGCTCACTAACCGGAGGCTCCCGCACAGATACGCAGTATTTT
TRBJ1-3	.	.	TRBV7-9	CASSPLRTVGNTTYF	TGTGCCAGCAGCCCCCTTCGGACAGTTGGAAACACCACATATTTT
TRBJ2-1	.	.	TRBV3-1/TRBV3-2	CASSQSIEQFF	TGTGCCAGCAGCCAATCGATTGAGCAGTTCTTC
TRBJ2-3	TRBD1	.	TRBV5-1	CASSGQGVGDTQYF	TGCGCCAGCAGCGGACAGGGGGTTGGAGATACGCAGTATTTT
TRBJ1-2	TRBD1	.	TRBV30	CAWSETGGYIGYGYTF	TGTGCCTGGAGTGAAACAGGGGGGTACATCGGCTATGGCTACACCTTC
TRBJ2-2	.	.	TRBV3-1/TRBV3-2	CASSHYGVVTGELFF	TGTGCCAGCAGCCATTACGGGGTGGTGACCGGGGAGCTGTTTTTT
TRBJ2-6	.	.	TRBV6-6	CASSSLGDPENSGANVLTF	TGTGCCAGCAGCTCGCTGGGGGACCCAGAAAACTCTGGGGCCAACGTCCTGACTTTC
TRBJ1-5	.	.	TRBV7-9	CASSQVGGSNQPQHF	TGTGCCAGCAGCCAAGTGGGGGGCTCCAATCAGCCCCAGCATTTT
TRBJ1-2	.	.	TRBV7-9	CASSPGTFYGYTF	TGTGCCAGCAGCCCCGGGACTTTCTATGGCTACACCTTC
TRBJ1-5	.	.	TRBV5-1	CASSLGLNQPQHF	TGCGCCAGCAGCTTGGGTCTCAATCAGCCCCAGCATTTT
TRBJ2-6	.	.	TRBV9	CASSGFSGGAGANVLTF	TGTGCCAGCAGCGGCTTCTCAGGAGGGGCTGGGGCCAACGTCCTGACTTTC
TRBJ2-4	TRBD2	few	TRBV4-1	CASSRGGLAGLAKNIQYF	TGCGCCAGCAGTCGCGGGGGACTAGCGGGACTAGCCAAAAACATTCAGTACTTC
TRBJ2-7	.	.	TRBV5-1	CASSWRRGERSSYEQYF	TGCGCCAGCAGCTGGAGACGGGGTGAGAGGAGCTCCTACGAGCAGTACTTC
TRBJ1-4	.	.	TRBV11-1	CASSPGARGEKLFF	TGTGCCAGCAGCCCCGGGGCTAGGGGTGAAAAACTGTTTTTT
TRBJ1-2	.	.	TRBV6-1	CASSEASYGYGYTF	TGTGCCAGCAGTGAAGCGTCGTACGGGTATGGCTACACCTTC
TRBJ2-4	.	once	TRBV19	CASSVTGAKNIQYF	TGTGCCAGTAGTGTCACAGGGGCCAAAAACATTCAGTACTTC
TRBJ2-2	.	.	TRBV14	CASKRGLGPGELFF	TGTGCCAGTAAACGTGGGCTAGGTCCCGGGGAGCTGTTTTTT
TRBJ1-2	TRBD1	.	TRBV29-1	CSVGGIDRDYGYTF	TGCAGCGTCGGAGGAATTGACAGGGACTATGGCTACACCTTC
TRBJ2-7	.	.	TRBV12-3/TRBV12-4	CASSSTYEQYF	TGTGCCAGCAGTTCCACCTACGAGCAGTACTTC
TRBJ1-2	.	few	TRBV29-1	CSVEGSGNGYTF	TGCAGCGTTGAAGGATCCGGTAATGGCTACACCTTC